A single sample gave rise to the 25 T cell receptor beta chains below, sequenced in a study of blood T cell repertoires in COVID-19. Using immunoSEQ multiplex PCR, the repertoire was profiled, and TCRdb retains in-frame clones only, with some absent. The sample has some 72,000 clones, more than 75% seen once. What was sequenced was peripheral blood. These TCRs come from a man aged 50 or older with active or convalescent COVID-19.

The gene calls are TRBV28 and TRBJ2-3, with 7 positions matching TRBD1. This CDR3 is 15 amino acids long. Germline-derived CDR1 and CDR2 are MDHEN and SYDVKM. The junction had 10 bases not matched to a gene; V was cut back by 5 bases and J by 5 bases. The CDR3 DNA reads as TGTGCCAGCAGTCCGCCCTCAGGGGGAAAAGATACGCAGTATTTT. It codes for CASSPPSGGKDTQYF.

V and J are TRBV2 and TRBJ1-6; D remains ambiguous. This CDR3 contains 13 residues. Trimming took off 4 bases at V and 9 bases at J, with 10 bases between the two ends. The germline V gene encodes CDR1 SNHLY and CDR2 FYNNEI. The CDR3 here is CASSAGYGSPLHF. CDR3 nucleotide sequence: TGTGCCAGCAGTGCGGGGTATGGTTCACCCCTCCACTTT.

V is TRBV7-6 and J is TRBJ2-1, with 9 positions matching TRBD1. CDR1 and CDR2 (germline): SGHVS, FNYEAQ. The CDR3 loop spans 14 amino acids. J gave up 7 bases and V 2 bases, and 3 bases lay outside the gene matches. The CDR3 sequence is CASSLSGTGNEQFF. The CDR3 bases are TGTGCCAGCAGCTTATCCGGGACAGGGAATGAGCAGTTCTTC.

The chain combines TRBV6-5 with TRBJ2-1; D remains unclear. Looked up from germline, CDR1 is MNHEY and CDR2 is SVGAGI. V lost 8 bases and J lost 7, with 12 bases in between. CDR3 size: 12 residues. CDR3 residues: CASLDRRNEQFF. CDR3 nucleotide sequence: TGTGCCAGCCTTGACCGGCGGAATGAGCAGTTCTTC.

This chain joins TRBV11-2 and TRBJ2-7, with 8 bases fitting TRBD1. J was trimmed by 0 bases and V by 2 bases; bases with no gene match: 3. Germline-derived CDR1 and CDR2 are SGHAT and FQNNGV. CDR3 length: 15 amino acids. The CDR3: CASSLSTGGSYEQYV. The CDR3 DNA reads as TGTGCCAGCAGCTTATCCACAGGGGGCTCCTACGAGCAGTACGTC.

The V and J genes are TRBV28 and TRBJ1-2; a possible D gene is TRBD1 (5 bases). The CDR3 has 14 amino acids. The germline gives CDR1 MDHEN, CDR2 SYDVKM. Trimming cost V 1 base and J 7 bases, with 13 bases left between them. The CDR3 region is CASSLLGQGGGYTF. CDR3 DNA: TGTGCCAGCAGTTTATTGGGGCAGGGAGGTGGCTACACCTTC.

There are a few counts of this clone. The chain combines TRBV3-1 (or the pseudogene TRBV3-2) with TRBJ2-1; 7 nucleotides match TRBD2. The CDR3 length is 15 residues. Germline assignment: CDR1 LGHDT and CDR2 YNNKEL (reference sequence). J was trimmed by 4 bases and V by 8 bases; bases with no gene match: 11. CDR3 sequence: CASGGTTFRYNEQFF. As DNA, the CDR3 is TGTGCCAGCGGGGGGACTACGTTCCGATACAATGAGCAGTTCTTC.

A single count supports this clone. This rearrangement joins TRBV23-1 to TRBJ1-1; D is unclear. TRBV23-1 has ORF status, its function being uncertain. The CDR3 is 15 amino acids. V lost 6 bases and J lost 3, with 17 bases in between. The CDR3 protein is CASSPYLGRDTEAFF. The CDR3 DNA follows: TGCGCCAGCAGCCCCTACCTAGGGAGAGACACTGAAGCTTTCTTT.

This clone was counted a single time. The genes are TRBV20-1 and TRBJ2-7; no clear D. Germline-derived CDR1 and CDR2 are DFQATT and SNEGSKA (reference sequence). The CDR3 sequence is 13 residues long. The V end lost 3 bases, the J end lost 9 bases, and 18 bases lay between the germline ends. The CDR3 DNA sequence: TGCAGTGCTAGTCCTTGGAGCCCCTCCGGGCAGTACTTC. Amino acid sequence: CSASPWSPSGQYF.

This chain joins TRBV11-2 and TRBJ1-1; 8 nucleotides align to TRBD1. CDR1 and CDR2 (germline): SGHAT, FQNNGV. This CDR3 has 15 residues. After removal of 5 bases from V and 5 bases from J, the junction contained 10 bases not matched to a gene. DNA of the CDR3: TGTGCCAGCAGCCTTACCCCGGACAGGGAGACTGAAGCTTTCTTT. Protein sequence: CASSLTPDRETEAFF.

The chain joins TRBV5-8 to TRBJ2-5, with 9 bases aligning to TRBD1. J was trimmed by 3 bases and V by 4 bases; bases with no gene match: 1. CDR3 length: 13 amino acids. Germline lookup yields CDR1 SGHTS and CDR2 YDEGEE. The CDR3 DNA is TGTGCCAGCAGCCGGGACAGGGAAGAGACCCAGTACTTC. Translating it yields CASSRDREETQYF. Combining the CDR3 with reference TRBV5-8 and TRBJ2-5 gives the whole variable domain EAGVTQSPTHLIKTRGQQATLRCSPISGHTSVYWYQQALGLGLQFLLWYDEGEERNRGNFPPRFSGRQFPNYSSELNVNALELEDSALYLCASSRDREETQYFGPGTRLLVL.

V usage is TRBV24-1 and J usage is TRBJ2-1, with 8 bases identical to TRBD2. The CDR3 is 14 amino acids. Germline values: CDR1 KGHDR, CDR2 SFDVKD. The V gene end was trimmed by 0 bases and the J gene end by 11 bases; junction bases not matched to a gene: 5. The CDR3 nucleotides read TGTGCCACCAGTGATTTGAACGGGGGGGCCCAGCAGTTCTTC. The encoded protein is CATSDLNGGAQQFF.

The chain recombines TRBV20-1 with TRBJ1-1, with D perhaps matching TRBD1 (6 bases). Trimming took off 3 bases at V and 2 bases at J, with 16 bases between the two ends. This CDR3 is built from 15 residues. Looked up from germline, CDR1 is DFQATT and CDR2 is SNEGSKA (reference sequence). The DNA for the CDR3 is TGCAGTGCTAGTTTGGAGGACAGCCTAAACACTGAAGCTTTCTTT. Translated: CSASLEDSLNTEAFF.

The CDR3 DNA reads as TGTGCCAGCAGTGAAACGGGACACCCGAACACTGAAGCTTTCTTT. Amino acids: CASSETGHPNTEAFF. The chain joins TRBV6-1 to TRBJ1-1, with TRBD1 as a possible D gene (6 bases). Germline CDR1 is MNHNS and CDR2 is SASEGT. Between the trimmed V and J ends, which lost 2 bases and 1 base, there was a span of 11 bases. This CDR3 comprises 15 residues.

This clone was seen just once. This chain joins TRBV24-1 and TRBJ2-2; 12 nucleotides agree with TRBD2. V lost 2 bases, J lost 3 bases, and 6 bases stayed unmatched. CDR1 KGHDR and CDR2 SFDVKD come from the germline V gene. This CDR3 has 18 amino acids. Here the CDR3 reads CATSDYSSGGVDTGELFF. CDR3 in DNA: TGTGCCACCAGTGATTACTCTAGCGGGGGGGTCGACACCGGGGAGCTGTTTTTT.

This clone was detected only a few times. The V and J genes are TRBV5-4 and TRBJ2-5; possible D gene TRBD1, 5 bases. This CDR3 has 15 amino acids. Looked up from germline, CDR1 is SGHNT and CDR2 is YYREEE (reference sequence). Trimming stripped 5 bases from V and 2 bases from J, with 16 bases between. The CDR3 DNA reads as TGTGCCAGCAGTCCCCTCGTGGGGCAGCAAGAGACCCAGTACTTC. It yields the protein CASSPLVGQQETQYF.

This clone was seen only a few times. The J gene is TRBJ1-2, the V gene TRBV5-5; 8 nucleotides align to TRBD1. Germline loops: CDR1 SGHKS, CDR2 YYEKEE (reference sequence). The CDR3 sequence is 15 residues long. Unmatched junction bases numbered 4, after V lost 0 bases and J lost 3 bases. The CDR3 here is CASSLADRGHYGYTF. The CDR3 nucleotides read TGTGCCAGCAGCTTGGCCGACAGGGGCCACTATGGCTACACCTTC.

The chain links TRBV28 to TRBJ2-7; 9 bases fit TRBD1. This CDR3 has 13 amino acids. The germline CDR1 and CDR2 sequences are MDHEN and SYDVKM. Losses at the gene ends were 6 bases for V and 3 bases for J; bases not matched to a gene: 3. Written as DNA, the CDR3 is TGTGCCAGCAGGGGGACAGGGAACTACGAGCAGTACGTC. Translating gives CASRGTGNYEQYV.

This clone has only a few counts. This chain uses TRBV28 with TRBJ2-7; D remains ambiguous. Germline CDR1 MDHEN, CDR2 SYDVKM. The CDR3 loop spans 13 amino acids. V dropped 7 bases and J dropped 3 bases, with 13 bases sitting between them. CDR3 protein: CASTVPGSYEQYF. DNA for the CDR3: TGTGCCAGCACCGTTCCCGGTAGCTACGAGCAGTACTTC.

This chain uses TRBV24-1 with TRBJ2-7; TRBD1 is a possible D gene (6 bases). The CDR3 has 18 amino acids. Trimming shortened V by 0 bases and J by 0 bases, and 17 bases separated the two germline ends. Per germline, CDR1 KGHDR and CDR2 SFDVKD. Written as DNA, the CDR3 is TGTGCCACCAGTGATTTGGGTTTCTGGCAGGGGCGCTCCTACGAGCAGTACGTC. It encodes CATSDLGFWQGRSYEQYV.

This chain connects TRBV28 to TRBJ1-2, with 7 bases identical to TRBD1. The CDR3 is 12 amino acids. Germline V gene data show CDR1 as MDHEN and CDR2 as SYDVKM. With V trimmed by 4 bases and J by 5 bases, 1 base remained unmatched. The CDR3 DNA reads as TGTGCCAGCAGTTCGGACAGGTATGGCTACACCTTC. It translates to CASSSDRYGYTF.

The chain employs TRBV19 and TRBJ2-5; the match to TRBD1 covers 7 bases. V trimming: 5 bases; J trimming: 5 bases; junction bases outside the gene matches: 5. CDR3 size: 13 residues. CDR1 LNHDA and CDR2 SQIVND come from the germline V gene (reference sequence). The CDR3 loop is CASSETGRETQYF. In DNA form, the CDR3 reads TGTGCCAGTAGTGAGACAGGGCGGGAGACCCAGTACTTC.

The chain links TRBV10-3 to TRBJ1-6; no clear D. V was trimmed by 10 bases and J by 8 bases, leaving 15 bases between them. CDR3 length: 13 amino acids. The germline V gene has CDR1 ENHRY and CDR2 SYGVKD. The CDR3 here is CATKTPTDSPLHF. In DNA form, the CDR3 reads TGTGCCACCAAAACCCCGACTGATTCACCCCTCCACTTT.

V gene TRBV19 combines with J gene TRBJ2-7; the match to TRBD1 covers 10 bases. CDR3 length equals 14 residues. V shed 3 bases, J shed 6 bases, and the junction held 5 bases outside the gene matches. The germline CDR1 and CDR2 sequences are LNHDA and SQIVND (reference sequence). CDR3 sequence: CASSIRQGAAEQYF. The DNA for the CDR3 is TGTGCCAGTAGTATCAGACAGGGGGCGGCCGAGCAGTACTTC.

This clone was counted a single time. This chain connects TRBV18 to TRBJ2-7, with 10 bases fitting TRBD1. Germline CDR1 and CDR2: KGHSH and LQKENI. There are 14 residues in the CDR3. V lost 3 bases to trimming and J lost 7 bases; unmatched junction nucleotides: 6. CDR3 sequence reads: CASSPSTGGGEQYV. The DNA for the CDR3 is TGTGCCAGCTCACCCTCGACAGGGGGCGGAGAGCAGTACGTC.